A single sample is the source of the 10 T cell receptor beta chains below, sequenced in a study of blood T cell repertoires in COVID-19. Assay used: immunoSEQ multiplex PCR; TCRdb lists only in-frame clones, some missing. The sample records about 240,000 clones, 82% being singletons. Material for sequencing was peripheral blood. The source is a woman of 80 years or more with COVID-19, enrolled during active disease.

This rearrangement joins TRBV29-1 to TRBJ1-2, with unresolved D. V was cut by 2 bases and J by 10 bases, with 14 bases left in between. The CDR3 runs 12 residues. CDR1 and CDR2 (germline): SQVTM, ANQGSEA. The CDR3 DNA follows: TGCAGCGTTGAATTCGATCGGAGATTCTACACCTTC. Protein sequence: CSVEFDRRFYTF.

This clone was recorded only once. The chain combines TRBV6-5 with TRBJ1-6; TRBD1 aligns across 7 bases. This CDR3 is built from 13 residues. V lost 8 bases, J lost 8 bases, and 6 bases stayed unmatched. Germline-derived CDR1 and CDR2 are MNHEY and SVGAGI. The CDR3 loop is CASFYRGDSPLHF. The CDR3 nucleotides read TGTGCCAGCTTTTACAGGGGTGATTCACCCCTCCACTTT.

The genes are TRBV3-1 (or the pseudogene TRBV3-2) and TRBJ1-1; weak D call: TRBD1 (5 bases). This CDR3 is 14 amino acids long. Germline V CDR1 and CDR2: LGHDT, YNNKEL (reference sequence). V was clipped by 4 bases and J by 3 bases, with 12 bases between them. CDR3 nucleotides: TGTGCCAGCAGCCGTGGGGGGAGGGACACTGAAGCTTTCTTT. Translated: CASSRGGRDTEAFF.

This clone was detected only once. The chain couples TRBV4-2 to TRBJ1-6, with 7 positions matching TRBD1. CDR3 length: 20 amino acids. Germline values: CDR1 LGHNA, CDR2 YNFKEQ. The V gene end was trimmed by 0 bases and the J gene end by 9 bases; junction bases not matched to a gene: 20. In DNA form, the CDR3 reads TGTGCCAGCAGCCAAGACCCATTAATCCTTGGACAGGTCCCACTTTCACCCCTCCACTTT. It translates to CASSQDPLILGQVPLSPLHF.

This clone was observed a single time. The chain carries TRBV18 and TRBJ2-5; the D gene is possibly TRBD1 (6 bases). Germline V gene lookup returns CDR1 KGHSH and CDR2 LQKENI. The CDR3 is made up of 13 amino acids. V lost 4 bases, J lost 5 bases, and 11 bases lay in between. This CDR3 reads CASSRGLGETQYF. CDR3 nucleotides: TGTGCCAGCTCACGGGGGCTGGGGGAGACCCAGTACTTC.

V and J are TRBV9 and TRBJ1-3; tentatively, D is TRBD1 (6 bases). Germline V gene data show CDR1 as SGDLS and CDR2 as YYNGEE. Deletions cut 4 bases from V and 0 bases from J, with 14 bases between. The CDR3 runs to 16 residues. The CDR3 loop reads CASSTSTGVSGNTIYF. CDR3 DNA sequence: TGTGCCAGCAGCACCTCGACAGGTGTCTCTGGAAACACCATATATTTT.

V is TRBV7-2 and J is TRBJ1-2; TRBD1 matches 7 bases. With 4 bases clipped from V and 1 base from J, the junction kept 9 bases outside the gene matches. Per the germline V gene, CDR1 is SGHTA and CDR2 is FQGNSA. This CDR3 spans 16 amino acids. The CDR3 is CASSSRDSPLNYGYTF. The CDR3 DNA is TGTGCCAGCAGCTCCCGGGACAGCCCCCTTAACTATGGCTACACCTTC.

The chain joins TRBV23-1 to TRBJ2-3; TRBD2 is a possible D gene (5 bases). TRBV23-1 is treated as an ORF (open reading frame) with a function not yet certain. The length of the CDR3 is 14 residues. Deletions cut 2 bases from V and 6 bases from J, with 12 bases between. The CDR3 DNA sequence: TGCGCCAGCAGTCAAAGAGGGTACGGCGATACGCAGTATTTT. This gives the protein CASSQRGYGDTQYF.

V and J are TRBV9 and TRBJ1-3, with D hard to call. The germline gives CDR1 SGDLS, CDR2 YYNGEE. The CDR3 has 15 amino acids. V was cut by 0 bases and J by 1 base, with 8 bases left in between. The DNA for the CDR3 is TGTGCCAGCAGCGTAGGGCCGGGGTCTGGAAACACCATATATTTT. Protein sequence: CASSVGPGSGNTIYF.

The CDR3 loop is CASIAGDPYNEQFF. The CDR3 DNA reads as TGTGCCAGCATAGCGGGAGATCCCTACAATGAGCAGTTCTTC. The chain joins TRBV7-6 to TRBJ2-1; 9 positions match TRBD2. Germline CDR1 and CDR2: SGHVS and FNYEAQ. The CDR3 runs to 14 residues. The V gene end was trimmed by 7 bases and the J gene end by 2 bases; junction bases not matched to a gene: 3.